This is a list of T cell receptor beta chains from one sample in a study of control samples from healthy donors and cancer patients. Measured with immunoSEQ multiplex PCR; TCRdb has only the in-frame clones, and not every one. The sample shows about 410,000 clones, 90% of them seen only once. The sample was PBMCs. Receptors were obtained from a man aged 35-49 years with head and neck cancer. Each CDR3 is given with its conserved first and last residue. The D gene is left open where the match is weak. Clone size is stated in some rows and not others, as once, few, many or a class when expanded.

-,TRBV28,TRBD1,TRBJ2-7,TGTGCCAGCAGTCTCGACAGGGGGCGATTCCCCTTC,CASSLDRGRFPF
-,TRBV2,-,TRBJ1-5,TGTGCCAGCAGCCCGGACGGAATTAATCAGCCCCAGCATTTT,CASSPDGINQPQHF
-,TRBV6-1,-,TRBJ1-1,TGTGCCAGCAGTGAAGCGCCGGGGGGGACCCTCACTGAAGCTTTCTTT,CASSEAPGGTLTEAFF
-,TRBV10-2,TRBD1,TRBJ2-7,TGCGCCAGGAGTGAGGGGACAGGGGAAGCCTACGAGCAGTACTTC,CARSEGTGEAYEQYF
-,TRBV6-6,TRBD1,TRBJ2-7,TGTGCCAGCACTCCAGCAGGGGGCCTCTACGAGCAGTACTTC,CASTPAGGLYEQYF
-,TRBV27,-,TRBJ1-6,TGTGCCACATGGAAGGGAGCCTATAATTCACCCCTCCACTTT,CATWKGAYNSPLHF
once,TRBV28,-,TRBJ1-4,TGTGCCAGCCTAAGTGGAGGGGCGGGGGAAAAACTGTTTTTT,CASLSGGAGEKLFF
-,TRBV29-1,-,TRBJ1-2,TGCAGCGTTGGGCGGCAGGGTACGGTCTACACCTTC,CSVGRQGTVYTF
-,TRBV30,-,TRBJ1-2,TGTGCCTGGAGGGCAGGCGGAAACTATGGCTACACCTTC,CAWRAGGNYGYTF
-,TRBV28,-,TRBJ2-7,TGTGCCAGCAGTCTCTACTACGAGCAGTACTTC,CASSLYYEQYF
once,TRBV4-3,-,TRBJ2-2,TGCGCCAGCAGCCAAGATAGGGGTTCGGGAGGGGAGCTGTTTTTT,CASSQDRGSGGELFF
few,TRBV4-3,-,TRBJ1-5,TGCGCCAGCAGCCAAGATCTGAGTCAGCCCCAGCATTTT,CASSQDLSQPQHF
-,TRBV5-1,TRBD1,TRBJ1-1,TGCGCCAGCAGCTACTCAGGGGGCGGAAACACTGAAGCTTTCTTT,CASSYSGGGNTEAFF
-,TRBV7-9,-,TRBJ1-1,TGTGCCAGCAGCTTAAAATGGTTGAACACTGAAGCTTTCTTT,CASSLKWLNTEAFF
-,TRBV11-3,-,TRBJ2-5,TGTGCCAGCAGCTTAGATGGGACGGCGGAGACCCAGTACTTC,CASSLDGTAETQYF
once,TRBV5-4,-,TRBJ1-5,TGTGCCCCGCTTACGCTCCAGCATTTT,CAPLTLQHF
-,TRBV10-3,-,TRBJ1-3,TGTGCCATCAGTGAGTCCGCCGGGTTAGGGGGAAACACCATATATTTT,CAISESAGLGGNTIYF
-,TRBV7-3,TRBD2,TRBJ2-3,TGTGCCAGCAGTCTAGCGGGGGACACAGATACGCAGTATTTT,CASSLAGDTDTQYF
-,TRBV6-5,-,TRBJ1-2,TGTGCCAGCAGTTACTCTCCGGGGCACGCTAACTATGGCTACACCTTC,CASSYSPGHANYGYTF
-,TRBV4-2,-,TRBJ2-1,TGTGCCAGCAGCCAGGGGCGGGCAAACAATGAGCAGTTCTTC,CASSQGRANNEQFF
-,TRBV5-1,-,TRBJ1-1,TGCGCCAGCAGCTTGGTTCAGGGCCACACTGAAGCTTTCTTT,CASSLVQGHTEAFF
-,TRBV19,TRBD2,TRBJ2-3,TGTGCCAGCCGGATCGGGACTAGCGGATCTAGCACAGATACGCAGTATTTT,CASRIGTSGSSTDTQYF
-,TRBV28,TRBD1,TRBJ1-2,TGTGCCAGCAGTTCCCGATCGACAGGGGGCTATGGCTACACCTTC,CASSSRSTGGYGYTF
-,TRBV16,-,TRBJ1-5,TGTGCCAGCAGCCAATCGAGCGGCACGACTCAGCCCCAGCATTTT,CASSQSSGTTQPQHF
-,TRBV6-5,-,TRBJ2-7,TGTGCCAGCAAACACCAAGACAGAGAGCAGTACTTC,CASKHQDREQYF
-,TRBV20-1,-,TRBJ1-1,TGCAGTGCTAGTTGGCAGGGCGTCACTGAAGCTTTCTTT,CSASWQGVTEAFF
-,TRBV7-6,-,TRBJ1-6,TGTGCCAGCAGCTTAGCTCAATCGGCGAATTCACCCCTCCACTTT,CASSLAQSANSPLHF
-,TRBV3-1/TRBV3-2,-,TRBJ2-7,TGTGCCAGCAGCCCCGGACCCTACGAGCAGTACTTC,CASSPGPYEQYF
-,TRBV6-5,TRBD2,TRBJ2-7,TGTGCCAGCTGGACAGGTGGGACTAGCGGGCAGTACTTC,CASWTGGTSGQYF
-,TRBV6-5,-,TRBJ1-1,TGTGCCAGCAGTTACGGCATTGTCAGGGGCGGGGAAGCTTTCTTT,CASSYGIVRGGEAFF
-,TRBV3-1/TRBV3-2,-,TRBJ1-5,TGTGCCAGCAGCCGTCAGGGAAGTCAGCCCCAGCATTTT,CASSRQGSQPQHF
-,TRBV28,-,TRBJ2-7,TGTGCCAGCAGCAGGCCGAAGGGCTCCTACGAGCAGTACTTC,CASSRPKGSYEQYF
-,TRBV19,-,TRBJ1-5,TGTGCCAGTAGTATAGAACCCGACTTCCCCAATCAGCCCCAGCATTTT,CASSIEPDFPNQPQHF
once,TRBV2,-,TRBJ2-2,TGTGCCAGCAGTGAAACGGCCACCAGTCTCGGCGGGGAGCTGTTTTTT,CASSETATSLGGELFF
-,TRBV5-1,TRBD1,TRBJ1-1,TGCGCCAGCAGCCCCGGACAGGGAGTGAACACTGAAGCTTTCTTT,CASSPGQGVNTEAFF
-,TRBV27,-,TRBJ1-1,TGTGCCAGCAGTGGGCAGGGTAGGACTGAAGCTTTCTTT,CASSGQGRTEAFF
-,TRBV7-9,-,TRBJ1-3,TGTGCCAGCAGCCGGTACGGGATCTCCTCTGGAAACACCATATATTTT,CASSRYGISSGNTIYF
-,TRBV30,-,TRBJ2-2,TGTGCCTGGAGTGTGCATACCGGGGAGCTGTTTTTT,CAWSVHTGELFF
-,TRBV6-6,-,TRBJ1-2,TGTGCCAGCAGTCAAACTGCCCCCACCGGGGCGAGAGGGGGTGGCTACACCTTC,CASSQTAPTGARGGGYTF
-,TRBV28,-,TRBJ1-2,TGTGCCAGCAGTCGGGGTGGCTATGGCTACACCTTC,CASSRGGYGYTF
-,TRBV5-4,-,TRBJ2-1,TGTGCCAGCAGCTTGGCTGGGGGGGCCTTATACAATGAGCAGTTCTTC,CASSLAGGALYNEQFF
few,TRBV18,TRBD2,TRBJ2-2,TGTGCCAGCTCACCCCTAGCGGGTGAAACCGGGGAGCTGTTTTTT,CASSPLAGETGELFF
-,TRBV27,TRBD1,TRBJ1-2,TGTGCCAGCAGTTTCTCCCAGGGGGCGCGACGAAACTATGGCTACACCTTC,CASSFSQGARRNYGYTF
-,TRBV6-6,-,TRBJ1-1,TGTGCCAGCAAGATATCAGAGAACACTGAAGCTTTCTTT,CASKISENTEAFF
-,TRBV4-1,TRBD1,TRBJ1-5,TGCGCCAGCAGCCAAGGGGGGACAGGAGCTAGCAATCAGCCCCAGCATTTT,CASSQGGTGASNQPQHF
-,TRBV10-1,-,TRBJ2-3,TGCGCCAGCAGCAGCACAGATACGCAGTATTTT,CASSSTDTQYF
-,TRBV30,-,TRBJ2-2,TGTGCCTGGAGTCGATCTGCGAACACCGGGGAGCTGTTTTTT,CAWSRSANTGELFF